Reported below is one TCR beta chain. The data were taken from a study of human T cells and chemical hapten exposure. TCRdb reanalysed the RACE reads using MiXCR and keeps one entry per CDR3 protein. The sample yields 360,000 or so distinct CDR3 sequences, roughly 6% seen once. After removal of 6 bases from V and 6 bases from J, the junction contained 8 bases not matched to a gene. The CDR3 spans 14 residues. The time point denotes: patch test 2, 6 weeks after DPC sensitization. Regarding treatment: therapeutic diphenylcyclopropenone sensitization with weekly scalp DPC. This specimen was whole blood, taken in connection with sensitization to the hapten diphenylcyclopropenone (DPC). The J gene is TRBJ2-7, the V gene TRBV12-3 or TRBV12-4; 10 bases map to TRBD2. This clonotype was sampled from a woman aged 18-35 years with alopecia areata. Some clones in this sample may be carry-over from other donors' samples. CDR3 bases: TGTGCCAGCAGCCCTGAGGGACTAGCGTCCGAGCAGTACTTC. It encodes CASSPEGLASEQYF.